These 16 T cell receptor beta chains came from one sample sequenced in a study of shared clonotypes between healthy human individuals (dated by TCRdb to between 2020 and 2021). CD8 naive samples were CD45RO-negative cells positively selected for CCR7, giving a CD45RA+CCR7+ population that excluded TemRA cells. The library relied on the immunoSEQ multiplex PCR assay. Imported from immuneACCESS, the table was reduced by TCRdb to in-frame sequences with V and J called. These copies leave out some clones; in studies compared against another copy, an unresolved V gene accounts for under half, and the cause of the remainder is not known. Present in this sample are some 2,100,000 clones, 85% to 95% of which were seen just once. The ten biggest clones cover over 1.5% of the sample. The source material was naive CD8+ T cells from PBMCs. The sample's cell subset or site, from its label and the paper: CD45RA+CCR7+. The receptors come from a man aged 18-30 years in good health. Some clones in this sample may be carry-over from other donors' samples.

The rearrangement uses TRBV27 and TRBJ2-3; D not resolved. This CDR3 region has 15 residues. Trimming stripped 6 bases from V and 2 bases from J, with 15 bases between. Germline CDR1 MNHEY, CDR2 SMNVEV (reference sequence). The chain's CDR3 is CASSTEPGLTDTQYF. The CDR3 region has the DNA TGTGCCAGCAGCACAGAGCCGGGTCTCACAGATACGCAGTATTTT.

The chain joins TRBV27 to TRBJ2-2; D is unresolved. The CDR3 is made up of 13 amino acids. V shed 5 bases and J shed 3 bases, with 7 bases lying between them. Germline V CDR1 and CDR2: MNHEY, SMNVEV (reference sequence). This chain's CDR3 is CASSPFDTGELFF. In DNA form, the CDR3 reads TGTGCCAGCAGTCCATTCGACACCGGGGAGCTGTTTTTT.

The chain couples TRBV29-1 to TRBJ1-2, with 12 bases that match TRBD1. This CDR3 is 17 amino acids long. The germline CDR1 and CDR2 sequences are SQVTM and ANQGSEA. Trimming took 3 bases from V and 0 from J; bases not matched to a gene: 8. The CDR3 DNA sequence: TGCAGCGTTGAGGTGGGACAGGGGGCCTCCCCTAACTATGGCTACACCTTC. It encodes CSVEVGQGASPNYGYTF.

This clone has just one count. The genes are TRBV14 and TRBJ2-7, with D unresolved. CDR3 length: 12 amino acids. Germline values: CDR1 SGHDN, CDR2 FVKESK. The V end lost 3 bases, the J end lost 6 bases, and 9 bases lay between the germline ends. The CDR3 spells CASSHSSLEQYF. In DNA form, the CDR3 reads TGTGCCAGCAGCCATTCCTCCCTCGAGCAGTACTTC.

CDR3 region: CASSLAGGSHNEQFF. The DNA of the CDR3 is TGTGCCAGCAGCCTAGCGGGAGGATCGCACAATGAGCAGTTCTTC. The chain joins TRBV7-3 to TRBJ2-1; TRBD2 matches at 11 bases. The germline gives CDR1 SGHTA, CDR2 FQGTGA. J lost 5 bases, V lost 5 bases, and 5 bases had no gene match. CDR3 length: 15 residues.

The gene calls are TRBV6-5 and TRBJ1-1; D is perhaps TRBD1 (5 bases). The CDR3 runs to 14 residues. Trimming stripped 2 bases from V and 3 bases from J, with 10 bases between. The germline gives CDR1 MNHEY, CDR2 SVGAGI. CDR3 sequence (DNA): TGTGCCAGCAGTTACGTCTTAGGGGACACTGAAGCTTTCTTT. It is translated as CASSYVLGDTEAFF.

This clone has a handful of counts. V gene TRBV7-9 combines with J gene TRBJ1-2, with D maybe TRBD1 (6 bases). Trimming took 8 bases from V and 2 from J, leaving 12 bases between them. From germline, CDR1 is SEHNR and CDR2 FQNEAQ (reference sequence). There are 13 residues in the CDR3. CDR3 nucleotides: TGTGCCAGCGAACGGACAGTCAACTATGGCTACACCTTC. Amino acids: CASERTVNYGYTF. The entire variable domain, with the rest obtained from reference TRBV7-9 and TRBJ1-2, is as follows: DTGVSQNPRHKITKRGQNVTFRCDPISEHNRLYWYRQTLGQGPEFLTYFQNEAQLEKSRLLSDRFSAERPKGSFSTLEIQRTEQGDSAMYLCASERTVNYGYTFGSGTRLTVV.

This clone was picked up one time. The genes are TRBV18 and TRBJ1-2; 8 bases are a match to TRBD1. The CDR3 covers 15 residues. CDR1 is KGHSH and CDR2 is LQKENI in the germline V gene. Trimming removed 3 bases from V and 2 bases from J; junction bases left unmatched: 5. The CDR3 DNA is TGTGCCAGCTCACCCGGGACAGGCCACAACTATGGCTACACCTTC. Translated: CASSPGTGHNYGYTF. The full variable domain, with the rest looked up from reference TRBV18 and TRBJ1-2, is NAGVMQNPRHLVRRRGQEARLRCSPMKGHSHVYWYRQLPEEGLKFMVYLQKENIIDESGMPKERFSAEFPKEGPSILRIQQVVRGDSAAYFCASSPGTGHNYGYTFGSGTRLTVV.

The chain uses TRBV27 and TRBJ2-7, with TRBD2 identical over 8 bases. Germline CDR1 reads MNHEY; CDR2 reads SMNVEV (reference sequence). This CDR3 has 17 amino acids. Germline trimming cut 8 bases from V and 2 bases from J; bases unmatched to any gene: 17. The CDR3 nucleotides read TGTGCCAGCTCCCCCGGGCCGGGAAGCGGGGGCGCCTACGAGCAGTACTTC. Its protein product is CASSPGPGSGGAYEQYF.

The J gene is TRBJ2-7, the V gene TRBV15; 9 nucleotides align to TRBD2. Trimming cost V 5 bases and J 1 base; bases outside gene matches: 6. CDR1 is LNHNV, CDR2 YYDKDF, per germline (reference sequence). This CDR3 spans 15 amino acids. In DNA form, the CDR3 reads TGTGCCACCAGCGCCCGGCTAGCGGGATCCTACGAGCAGTACTTC. It codes for CATSARLAGSYEQYF.

The chain recombines TRBV4-1 with TRBJ2-3; 15 bases agree with TRBD2. The CDR3 spans 17 residues. With 4 bases clipped from V and 3 bases from J, the junction kept 5 bases outside the gene matches. CDR1 and CDR2 from the germline V gene are MGHRA and YSYEKL. In nucleotides, the CDR3 is TGCGCCAGCAGCCCCTGGACTAGCGGGAGGGAGACAGATACGCAGTATTTT. It yields the protein CASSPWTSGRETDTQYF.

Details on this clone: Other DNA sequences from this sample encode an identical CDR3 as well. This rearrangement joins TRBV28 to TRBJ1-1; D not resolved. V shed 3 bases and J shed 0 bases, with 8 bases lying between them. Germline V gene lookup returns CDR1 MDHEN and CDR2 SYDVKM. This CDR3 region has 14 residues. CDR3 protein: CASSFGLLNTEAFF. CDR3 nucleotides: TGTGCCAGCAGTTTTGGACTCCTGAACACTGAAGCTTTCTTT.

The chain joins TRBV19 to TRBJ2-7, with unresolved D. The CDR3 has 14 amino acids. V shed 5 bases and J shed 1 base, with 12 bases lying between them. Per germline, CDR1 LNHDA and CDR2 SQIVND (reference sequence). The chain's CDR3 is CASSGVGASYEQYF. The CDR3 DNA sequence: TGTGCCAGTAGTGGAGTAGGTGCTTCCTACGAGCAGTACTTC.

This clone showed up just once. The chain has TRBV5-6 and TRBJ1-2; 9 bases map to TRBD1. J gave up 2 bases and V 5 bases, and 4 bases lay outside the gene matches. The CDR3 is 14 amino acids. CDR1 is SGHDT, CDR2 YYEEEE, per germline. CDR3 nucleotides: TGTGCCAGCAGACCCGGGACAGGGAACTATGGCTACACCTTC. It codes for CASRPGTGNYGYTF.

The chain uses TRBV27 and TRBJ2-5; D not certain. The CDR3 sequence is 15 residues long. V was pared by 3 bases and J by 1 base, with 12 bases between. The germline gives CDR1 MNHEY, CDR2 SMNVEV (reference sequence). In nucleotides, the CDR3 is TGTGCCAGCAGTTTCGGCCCCCGACCCCAAGAGACCCAGTACTTC. It translates to CASSFGPRPQETQYF.

To note about this clone: Other DNA sequences within the sample encode an identical CDR3. The genes are TRBV11-2 and TRBJ2-2; D gene ambiguous. This CDR3 is 13 amino acids long. CDR1 and CDR2 from the germline V gene are SGHAT and FQNNGV. Between the trimmed V and J ends, which lost 1 base and 4 bases, there was a span of 4 bases. CDR3 bases: TGTGCCAGCAGCTTAGGCGGCACCGGGGAGCTGTTTTTT. It codes for CASSLGGTGELFF.